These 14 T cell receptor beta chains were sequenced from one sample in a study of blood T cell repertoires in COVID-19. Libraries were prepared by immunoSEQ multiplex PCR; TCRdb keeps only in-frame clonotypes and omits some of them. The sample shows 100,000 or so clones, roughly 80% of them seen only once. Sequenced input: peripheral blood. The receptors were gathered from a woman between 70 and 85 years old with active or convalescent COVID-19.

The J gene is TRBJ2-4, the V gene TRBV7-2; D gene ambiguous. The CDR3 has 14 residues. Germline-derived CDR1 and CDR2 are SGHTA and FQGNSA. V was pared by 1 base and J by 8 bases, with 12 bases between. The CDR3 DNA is TGTGCCAGCAGCTTAGATGGGCCATTGGACATTCAGTACTTC. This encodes CASSLDGPLDIQYF.

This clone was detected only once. The CDR3 protein is CASSTRTGGTEAFF. CDR3 nucleotides: TGCGCCAGCAGCACGAGGACAGGGGGCACTGAAGCTTTCTTT. The genes are TRBV5-1 and TRBJ1-1; 10 bases are shared with TRBD1. Germline V lookup: CDR1 SGHRS, CDR2 YFSETQ. This CDR3 is 14 amino acids long. The J segment lost 4 bases and the V segment lost 4 bases, leaving 4 bases of the junction unmatched.

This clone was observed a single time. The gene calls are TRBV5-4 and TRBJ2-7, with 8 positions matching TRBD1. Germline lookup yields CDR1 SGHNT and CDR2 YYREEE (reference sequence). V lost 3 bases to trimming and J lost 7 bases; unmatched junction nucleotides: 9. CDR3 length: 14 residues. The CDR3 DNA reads TGTGCCAGCAGCTCGGGGCAGGGGGCTTTGGAGCAGTACTTC. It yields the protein CASSSGQGALEQYF. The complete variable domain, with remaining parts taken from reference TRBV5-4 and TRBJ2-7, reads ETGVTQSPTHLIKTRGQQVTLRCSSQSGHNTVSWYQQALGQGPQFIFQYYREEENGRGNFPPRFSGLQFPNYSSELNVNALELDDSALYLCASSSGQGALEQYFGPGTRLTVT.

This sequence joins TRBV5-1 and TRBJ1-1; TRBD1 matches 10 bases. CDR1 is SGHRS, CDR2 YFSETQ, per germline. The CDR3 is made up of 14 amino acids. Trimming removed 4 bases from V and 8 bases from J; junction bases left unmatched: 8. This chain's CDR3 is CASSRQGQGTEAFF. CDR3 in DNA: TGCGCCAGCAGCCGACAGGGACAGGGGACCGAAGCTTTCTTT.

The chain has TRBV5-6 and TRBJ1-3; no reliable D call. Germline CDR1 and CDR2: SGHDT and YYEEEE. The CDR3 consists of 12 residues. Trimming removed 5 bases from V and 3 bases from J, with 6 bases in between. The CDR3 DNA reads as TGTGCCAGCAGTCGAGGTGGAAACACCATATATTTT. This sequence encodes CASSRGGNTIYF. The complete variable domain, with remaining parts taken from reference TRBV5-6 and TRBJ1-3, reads DAGVTQSPTHLIKTRGQQVTLRCSPKSGHDTVSWYQQALGQGPQFIFQYYEEEERQRGNFPDRFSGHQFPNYSSELNVNALLLGDSALYLCASSRGGNTIYFGEGSWLTVV.

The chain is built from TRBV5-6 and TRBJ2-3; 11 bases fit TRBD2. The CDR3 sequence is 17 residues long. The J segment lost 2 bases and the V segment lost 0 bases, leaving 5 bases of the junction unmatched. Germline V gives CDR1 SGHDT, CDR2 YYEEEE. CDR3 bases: TGTGCCAGCAGCTTGGAACGGACTAGCGGGTACACAGATACGCAGTATTTT. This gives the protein CASSLERTSGYTDTQYF.

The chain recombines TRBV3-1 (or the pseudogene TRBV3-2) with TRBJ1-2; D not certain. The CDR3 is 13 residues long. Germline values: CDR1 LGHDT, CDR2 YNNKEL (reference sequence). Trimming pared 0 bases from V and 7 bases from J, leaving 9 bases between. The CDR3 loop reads CASSQDLVSGYTF. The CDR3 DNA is TGTGCCAGCAGCCAAGATCTAGTTTCTGGCTACACCTTC.

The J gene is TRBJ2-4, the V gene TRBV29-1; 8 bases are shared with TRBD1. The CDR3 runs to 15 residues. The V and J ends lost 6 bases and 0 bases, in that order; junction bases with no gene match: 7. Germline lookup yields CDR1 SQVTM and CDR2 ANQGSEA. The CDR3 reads CSVYGTGLAKNIQYF. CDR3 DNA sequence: TGCAGCGTGTATGGGACAGGCCTAGCCAAAAACATTCAGTACTTC.

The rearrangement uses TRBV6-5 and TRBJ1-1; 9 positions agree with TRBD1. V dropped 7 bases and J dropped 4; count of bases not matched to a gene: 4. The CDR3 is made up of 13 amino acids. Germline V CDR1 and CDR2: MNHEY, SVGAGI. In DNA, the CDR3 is TGTGCCAGCACCACGACAGGGGGCACTGAAGCTTTCTTT. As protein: CASTTTGGTEAFF.

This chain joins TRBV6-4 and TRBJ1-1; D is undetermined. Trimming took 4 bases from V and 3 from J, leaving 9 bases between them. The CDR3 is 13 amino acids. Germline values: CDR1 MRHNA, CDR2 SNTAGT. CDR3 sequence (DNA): TGTGCCAGCAGTGTAGAGAGGGACACTGAAGCTTTCTTT. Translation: CASSVERDTEAFF.

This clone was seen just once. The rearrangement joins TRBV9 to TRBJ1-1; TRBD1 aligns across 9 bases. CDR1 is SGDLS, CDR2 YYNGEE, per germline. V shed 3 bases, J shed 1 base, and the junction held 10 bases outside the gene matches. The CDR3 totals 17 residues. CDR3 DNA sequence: TGTGCCAGCAGCGGGAGGGACAGGGTTAGCGGGAACACTGAAGCTTTCTTT. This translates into CASSGRDRVSGNTEAFF.

This CDR3 is CASSLAGRGGSETQYF. CDR3 DNA sequence: TGTGCCAGCAGCTTAGCGGGGCGGGGGGGCTCAGAGACCCAGTACTTC. The chain combines TRBV5-5 with TRBJ2-5; the match to TRBD2 covers 9 bases. This CDR3 is 16 amino acids long. Germline CDR1 is SGHKS and CDR2 is YYEKEE (reference sequence). The V gene end was trimmed by 2 bases and the J gene end by 4 bases; junction bases not matched to a gene: 9. The variable domain in full, with the rest retrieved from reference TRBV5-5 and TRBJ2-5, is DAGVTQSPTHLIKTRGQQVTLRCSPISGHKSVSWYQQVLGQGPQFIFQYYEKEERGRGNFPDRFSARQFPNYSSELNVNALLLGDSALYLCASSLAGRGGSETQYFGPGTRLLVL.

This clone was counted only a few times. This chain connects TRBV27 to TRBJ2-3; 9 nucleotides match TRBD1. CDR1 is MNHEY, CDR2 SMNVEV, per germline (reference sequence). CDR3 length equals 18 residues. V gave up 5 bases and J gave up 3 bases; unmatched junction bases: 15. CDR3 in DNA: TGTGCCAGCAGTACCGGGACAGGGAGGGGTTTAGAAACAGATACGCAGTATTTT. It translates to CASSTGTGRGLETDTQYF.

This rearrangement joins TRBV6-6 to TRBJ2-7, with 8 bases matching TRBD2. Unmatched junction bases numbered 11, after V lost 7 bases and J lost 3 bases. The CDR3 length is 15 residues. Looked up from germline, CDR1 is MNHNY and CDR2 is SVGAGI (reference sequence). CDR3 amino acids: CASTDFAGGVYEQYF. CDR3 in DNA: TGTGCCAGCACCGACTTTGCGGGGGGCGTCTACGAGCAGTACTTC.